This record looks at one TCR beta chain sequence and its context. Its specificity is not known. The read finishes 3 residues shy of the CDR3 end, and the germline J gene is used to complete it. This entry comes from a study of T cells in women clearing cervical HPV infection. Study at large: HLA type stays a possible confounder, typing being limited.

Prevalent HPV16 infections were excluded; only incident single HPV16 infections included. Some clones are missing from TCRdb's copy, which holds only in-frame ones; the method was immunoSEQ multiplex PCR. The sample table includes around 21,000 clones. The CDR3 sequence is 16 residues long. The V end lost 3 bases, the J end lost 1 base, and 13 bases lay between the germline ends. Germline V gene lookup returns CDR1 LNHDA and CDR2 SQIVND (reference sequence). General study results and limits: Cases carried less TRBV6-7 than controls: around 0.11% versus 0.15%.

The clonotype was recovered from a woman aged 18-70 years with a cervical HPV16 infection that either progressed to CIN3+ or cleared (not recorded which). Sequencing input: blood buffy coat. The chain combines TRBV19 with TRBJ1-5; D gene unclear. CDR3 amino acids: CASSISGQRSNQPQHF. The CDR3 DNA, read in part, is TGTGCCAGTAGTATTAGCGGGCAGAGGAGCAATCAGCCC.